This T cell receptor beta chain was recovered during a study of vaccination effects on CD4 cells after COVID-19. This clone appeared a few times. The antigen is not known. Antigen-specific CD4+ T cells were expanded with viral peptide pools in the ViraFEST assay before sequencing. Culturing for about 10 days preceded CD4+ T cell isolation. It was two doses of either the BNT162b2 or mRNA-1273 vaccine that participants received. Days 3 and 7 were when half the medium was replaced with IL-2 medium. Clones were read by immunoSEQ multiplex PCR, and TCRdb kept only the in-frame ones, dropping some. Of 70,000 to 95,000 clones in the sample, under 85% were seen once. CDR3 size: 17 residues.

The rearrangement uses TRBV1 and TRBJ2-1. TRBV1 is noted as a pseudogene. The clonotype was recovered from a human donor who received a COVID-19 vaccine. The specimen was CD4+ T cells from PBMCs cultured with HCoV-OC43 spike peptides, collected after COVID-19 vaccination. Subset in this sample: HCoV-OC43 spike overlapping peptide pool stimulation. The CDR3 protein is CTSSQDFRGPSYNEQFF. CDR3 coding DNA: TGCACCAGCAGCCAAGATTTCCGGGGGCCTTCCTACAATGAGCAGTTCTTC.